What follows is one T cell receptor (beta chain) and its context. Antigen: not known. Sequencing was performed with immunoSEQ multiplex PCR; in TCRdb, only in-frame clones are kept and a portion is missing. The sample holds under 85,000 clones, about three quarters seen once. Pools of viral peptides were used by the ViraFEST assay to expand antigen-specific CD4+ T cells ahead of sequencing. Cells that had been cultured for nine to eleven days were the source of isolated CD4+ T cells. Each participant was given two doses of one vaccine (BNT162b2 or mRNA-1273). In culture with 8 to 10 IU/ml IL-2 and approximately 9.1 ug/ml peptides, PBMC were grown at a few million per well. Half-medium replacement with IL-2 medium occurred on days 3 and 7. Trimming shortened V by 5 bases and J by 2 bases, and 9 bases separated the two germline ends. CDR1 and CDR2 from the germline V gene are SGHTA and FQGTGA. This CDR3 spans 13 amino acids.

These data originate in a study of vaccination effects on CD4 cells after COVID-19. General observations from the study: Only a few convalescent patients and no early post-infection timepoints featured in the study. The vaccine-induced clones of healthy vaccinees included only 1 of 255 that cross-reacted with common cold coronaviruses.

Here the sequenced sample was CD4+ T cells from PBMCs cultured with HCoV-OC43 spike peptides, taken after COVID-19 vaccination. Subset specified: HCoV-OC43 spike overlapping peptide pool stimulation. This receptor was obtained from a human donor who received a COVID-19 vaccine. The chain couples TRBV7-3 to TRBJ2-5, with D possibly being TRBD2 (6 bases). CDR3 coding DNA: TGTGCCAGCAGCGGGACTCCTCAAGAGACCCAGTACTTC. Amino acids: CASSGTPQETQYF.